This T cell receptor (beta chain) came from a study of blood T cell repertoires in COVID-19. Overall study context: There were acute and convalescent COVID-19 samples, and they came from the United States, Italy and Spain. Nucleic acid was either cDNA or gDNA, and it came from T cells, B-cell-depleted T cells, or PBMCs.

Repertoires were generated with immunoSEQ multiplex PCR, while TCRdb's copy carries only in-frame clones and drops some. This sample has 30,000 to 35,000 clones; about four fifths occur once, and the top ten carry 3% to 4.5%. Looked up from germline, CDR1 is KGHSH and CDR2 is LQKENI. The CDR3 is made up of 15 amino acids. Trimming at V came to 4 bases and at J to 6 bases, leaving 5 bases not matched to a gene. The chain is built from TRBV18 and TRBJ1-6, with 8 bases identical to TRBD1. The sequenced sample consisted of peripheral blood. The clonotype was recovered from a man over 45 with acute or convalescent COVID-19. The CDR3 nucleotides are TGTGCCAGCTCACTACTGGACAGGGTTAATTCACCCCTCCACTTT. This encodes CASSLLDRVNSPLHF.